This TCR beta chain was profiled in a study of identical twins. TCRdb reprocessed the 5' RACE reads with MiXCR, giving one entry per CDR3 protein. The data contain roughly 690,000 distinct CDR3 sequences, 21% of them seen just once; the ten biggest clones take up roughly 4%. Everyone who donated was a healthy Caucasian. This sample also belongs to another study, concerning T cells expressing NK-cell markers. Per that paper: Topping the CD3+CD56-NKG2C+ fraction as well were these clonotypes, in a few donors.

This sequence originates from a woman in her late teens or twenties in good health. The sequenced sample was PBMCs.

CDR3 coding DNA: TGTGCCAGCAGCTCTGAAAGGGGGGGCCAACCCGATGAGCAGTTCTTC. It translates to CASSSERGGQPDEQFF. This rearrangement joins TRBV12-3 or TRBV12-4 to TRBJ2-1; a weak D match, TRBD2 (7 bases). The V end was cut by 6 bases, the J end by 8 bases, with 23 bases between. This CDR3 region has 16 residues.